These 30 T cell receptor beta chains originate from one sample sequenced in a study of blood T cell repertoires in COVID-19. This table comes from immunoSEQ multiplex PCR, and its TCRdb copy is limited to in-frame clones, with some not included. Of 79,000 or so clones in the sample, approximately 84% are singletons; the top ten hold 11%. Material for sequencing was peripheral blood. Receptors were obtained from a man in his fifties or sixties with COVID-19, enrolled during active disease.

The genes are TRBV3-1 (or the pseudogene TRBV3-2) and TRBJ1-1; TRBD1 matches at 7 bases. CDR3 length: 18 amino acids. Germline V gene sequence: CDR1 LGHDT, CDR2 YNNKEL (reference sequence). V was clipped by 1 base and J by 0 bases; unmatched bases: 11. CDR3 residues: CASSQVYRGRRLNTEAFF. The CDR3 nucleotides read TGTGCCAGCAGCCAAGTGTACAGGGGAAGGAGGTTGAACACTGAAGCTTTCTTT.

The DNA for the CDR3 is TGTGCCGGCGAAACAGGGTCGAGTGGCGGGGAGCTGTTTTTT. Translating gives CAGETGSSGGELFF. The rearrangement joins TRBV6-5 to TRBJ2-2, with D tentatively TRBD1 (6 bases). V lost 11 bases, J lost 7 bases, and 20 bases lay in between. There are 14 residues in the CDR3. CDR1 is MNHEY, CDR2 SVGAGI, per germline.

V usage is TRBV7-3 and J usage is TRBJ2-1, with D maybe TRBD2 (6 bases). The CDR3 runs to 16 residues. Germline V gene lookup returns CDR1 SGHTA and CDR2 FQGTGA. The V end lost 2 bases, the J end lost 12 bases, and 23 bases lay between the germline ends. The CDR3 DNA follows: TGTGCCAGCAGCTTAGGCTGGGACTCCCACCTGGGTGGGCAGTTCTTC. It specifies CASSLGWDSHLGGQFF.

The gene calls are TRBV19 and TRBJ2-5; 7 positions agree with TRBD1. The CDR3 is made up of 18 amino acids. In germline, CDR1 is LNHDA, CDR2 SQIVND (reference sequence). V was clipped by 6 bases and J by 4 bases; unmatched bases: 20. The CDR3 reads CASRPSGGTGFIGETQYF. The CDR3 DNA sequence: TGTGCCAGTAGACCTTCAGGGGGAACCGGCTTTATCGGAGAGACCCAGTACTTC.

This clone showed up just a few times. The CDR3 protein is CAITGTGARTGELFF. Written as DNA, the CDR3 is TGTGCCATCACCGGGACAGGGGCCCGCACCGGGGAGCTGTTTTTT. V usage is TRBV10-3 and J usage is TRBJ2-2; 10 bases are a match to TRBD1. Germline CDR1 is ENHRY and CDR2 is SYGVKD. This CDR3 has 15 residues. J was trimmed by 4 bases and V by 7 bases; bases with no gene match: 6.

This rearrangement joins TRBV5-5 to TRBJ2-1; 10 bases align to TRBD2. Germline V CDR1 and CDR2: SGHKS, YYEKEE (reference sequence). V shed 4 bases and J 4 bases; nucleotides not matched to a gene: 8. This CDR3 region has 16 residues. For the CDR3, the DNA is TGTGCCAGCAGCAGCGGACTAGCGGACACTTACAATGAGCAGTTCTTC. Its protein is CASSSGLADTYNEQFF.

V and J are TRBV5-1 and TRBJ2-5; 10 bases are a match to TRBD1. The CDR3 has 16 residues. Looked up from germline, CDR1 is SGHRS and CDR2 is YFSETQ. V lost 0 bases and J lost 5; bases outside the gene matches: 7. The CDR3 coding sequence is TGCGCCAGCAGCTTGGCCAGGACAGGGGGAACGGAGACCCAGTACTTC. Protein product: CASSLARTGGTETQYF.

The V and J genes are TRBV7-9 and TRBJ2-6; 12 bases are shared with TRBD2. The V and J ends lost 5 bases and 0 bases, in that order; junction bases with no gene match: 5. The CDR3 is 18 amino acids. The germline V gene has CDR1 SEHNR and CDR2 FQNEAQ (reference sequence). The CDR3 sequence is CASSPRTSGTSGANVLTF. The CDR3, as DNA: TGTGCCAGCAGCCCCCGGACTAGCGGGACCTCTGGGGCCAACGTCCTGACTTTC.

The chain links TRBV7-7 to TRBJ2-3, with D perhaps matching TRBD2 (7 bases). The germline V gene encodes CDR1 SSHAT and CDR2 FNYEAQ (reference sequence). CDR3 size: 17 residues. Trimming cost V 5 bases and J 2 bases, with 20 bases left between them. The chain's CDR3 is CASSPVGGAGLTDTQYF. CDR3 in DNA: TGTGCCAGCAGCCCAGTAGGGGGGGCGGGACTCACAGATACGCAGTATTTT.

The chain couples TRBV23-1 to TRBJ2-5; 7 positions agree with TRBD1. TRBV23-1 is noted as an ORF with a role that remains uncertain. With 3 bases clipped from V and 2 bases from J, the junction kept 0 bases outside the gene matches. The CDR3 length is 13 residues. CDR3 nucleotide sequence: TGCGCCAGCAGTCAGGGACAGCAAGAGACCCAGTACTTC. Protein product: CASSQGQQETQYF.

This chain uses TRBV7-6 with TRBJ2-7; 8 bases map to TRBD2. CDR1 is SGHVS and CDR2 is FNYEAQ in the germline V gene. The junction had 11 bases not matched to a gene; V was cut back by 5 bases and J by 2 bases. CDR3 length equals 16 residues. CDR3 coding DNA: TGTGCCAGCAGCCCCCACGTAGCGGGACCTACCTACGAGCAGTACTTC. Its translation is CASSPHVAGPTYEQYF.

The gene calls are TRBV5-1 and TRBJ2-2; D uncertain. Trimming removed 0 bases from V and 2 bases from J, with 8 bases in between. From germline, CDR1 is SGHRS and CDR2 YFSETQ. The CDR3 contains 15 residues. The CDR3: CASSLEWANTGELFF. The CDR3 nucleotides read TGCGCCAGCAGCTTGGAATGGGCCAACACCGGGGAGCTGTTTTTT.

V is TRBV21-1 and J is TRBJ2-7; TRBD1 was called by the table and not checked on the DNA. TRBV21-1 is deemed a pseudogene. The CDR3 spans 15 residues. The CDR3 DNA reads TGTGCCAGCAGCAAGAAAGGGGTTCTCCTCTACGAGCAGTACTTC. Translating gives CASSKKGVLLYEQYF.

By sample share, this clone is medium-sized. The genes are TRBV7-2 and TRBJ2-5; D remains unclear. Germline V gene lookup returns CDR1 SGHTA and CDR2 FQGNSA. This CDR3 region has 13 residues. V was clipped by 3 bases and J by 5 bases, with 10 bases between them. The CDR3 protein is CASSFSRSETQYF. As DNA, the CDR3 is TGTGCCAGCAGCTTTTCGCGGTCTGAGACCCAGTACTTC.

The gene calls are TRBV12-5 and TRBJ1-4; D gene unclear. Trimming removed 1 base at V and 0 bases at J, with 6 bases between. This CDR3 is 15 amino acids long. CDR1 LGHNT and CDR2 FRNRAP come from the germline V gene. The CDR3 loop reads CASGLALATNEKLFF. The CDR3 DNA is TGTGCTAGTGGTTTGGCCCTTGCAACTAATGAAAAACTGTTTTTT.

This clone was seen a single time. This chain uses TRBV30 with TRBJ2-1, with unresolved D. V dropped 1 base and J dropped 7 bases, with 8 bases sitting between them. The CDR3 contains 12 residues. Germline CDR1 reads GTSNPN; CDR2 reads SVGIG (reference sequence). The CDR3 reads CAWSGGGNEQFF. The CDR3 nucleotides are TGTGCCTGGAGTGGCGGCGGTAATGAGCAGTTCTTC.

J is TRBJ1-2 and V is TRBV5-5, with 10 bases identical to TRBD1. V dropped 4 bases and J dropped 5; count of bases not matched to a gene: 8. There are 15 residues in the CDR3. Looked up from germline, CDR1 is SGHKS and CDR2 is YYEKEE (reference sequence). The CDR3 region is CASSQLTGGNYGYTF. The CDR3 region has the DNA TGTGCCAGCAGCCAACTGACAGGGGGCAATTATGGCTACACCTTC.

The chain has TRBV27 and TRBJ2-3; TRBD2 is a possible D gene (5 bases). The CDR3 sequence is 15 residues long. Germline assignment: CDR1 MNHEY and CDR2 SMNVEV (reference sequence). V was cut by 3 bases and J by 0 bases, with 10 bases left in between. CDR3 loop: CASSLVRTSTDTQYF. The CDR3 nucleotides are TGTGCCAGCAGTTTGGTGCGGACTAGCACAGATACGCAGTATTTT.

This chain connects TRBV24-1 to TRBJ1-2; 10 bases agree with TRBD1. Germline CDR1 and CDR2: KGHDR and SFDVKD. The ends lost 2 bases at V and 4 bases at J; junction bases unmatched: 0. This CDR3 region has 14 residues. CDR3 nucleotide sequence: TGTGCCACCAGTGATTGGACAGGGGGCTATGGCTACACCTTC. Translating it yields CATSDWTGGYGYTF.

The rearrangement joins TRBV10-1 to TRBJ2-1, with 13 positions matching TRBD2. The V gene's germline CDR1 is WNHNN and CDR2 SYGVQD (reference sequence). The CDR3 has 15 amino acids. V shed 7 bases, J shed 10 bases, and the junction held 10 bases outside the gene matches. This CDR3 is CASNSGTSGTLEQFF. CDR3 in DNA: TGCGCCAGCAACTCCGGGACTAGCGGGACCCTAGAGCAGTTCTTC.

The chain is built from TRBV29-1 and TRBJ1-5, with D perhaps TRBD1 (5 bases). Germline V gene lookup returns CDR1 SQVTM and CDR2 ANQGSEA. The germline V and J ends were trimmed by 4 bases and 7 bases, with 11 bases remaining between them. The CDR3 totals 12 residues. The CDR3 DNA is TGCAGCGTTGGGGCAGGGCAGCAGCCCCAGCATTTT. Its protein is CSVGAGQQPQHF.

The J gene is TRBJ1-2, the V gene TRBV18, with D uncertain. This CDR3 contains 13 residues. CDR1 and CDR2 from the germline V gene are KGHSH and LQKENI. V was pared by 3 bases and J by 6 bases, with 11 bases between. This chain's CDR3 is CASSPAPGNGYTF. The CDR3 DNA reads TGTGCCAGCTCACCTGCGCCGGGGAATGGCTACACCTTC.

The chain recombines TRBV28 with TRBJ2-1; 10 bases are a match to TRBD2. The CDR3 loop spans 16 amino acids. Trimming took 0 bases from V and 15 from J; bases not matched to a gene: 14. Per germline, CDR1 MDHEN and CDR2 SYDVKM. The CDR3 DNA reads TGTGCCAGCAGTTTATGGAAAGGACTAGCGGCTAGGGACATGTTCTTC. Its protein is CASSLWKGLAARDMFF. The whole variable domain, filled in from reference TRBV28 and TRBJ2-1, reads DVKVTQSSRYLVKRTGEKVFLECVQDMDHENMFWYRQDPGLGLRLIYFSYDVKMKEKGDIPEGYSVSREKKERFSLILESASTNQTSMYLCASSLWKGLAARDMFFGPGTRLTVL.

The genes are TRBV28 and TRBJ2-7; D is unclear. V was clipped by 10 bases and J by 7 bases, with 17 bases between them. This CDR3 is 12 amino acids long. Germline V lookup: CDR1 MDHEN, CDR2 SYDVKM. The CDR3 region is CATNQLAVEQYF. For the CDR3, the DNA is TGTGCCACCAACCAACTGGCGGTGGAGCAGTACTTC.

The gene calls are TRBV14 and TRBJ2-1; TRBD2 might be the D (6 bases). V shed 2 bases and J shed 10 bases, with 9 bases lying between them. The CDR3 is 12 amino acids. CDR1 and CDR2 from the germline V gene are SGHDN and FVKESK. The CDR3 loop is CASSQTGREQFF. In DNA, the CDR3 is TGTGCCAGCAGCCAAACGGGGAGGGAGCAGTTCTTC.

CDR3 DNA: TGTGCCAGCAGCGCGAGTTCTGGTGAGCAGTTCTTC. It encodes CASSASSGEQFF. The genes are TRBV7-3 and TRBJ2-1; D not certain. Trimming took off 5 bases at V and 9 bases at J, with 11 bases between the two ends. This CDR3 has 12 residues. CDR1 SGHTA and CDR2 FQGTGA come from the germline V gene.

Worth noting for this clone: The same CDR3 is also encoded by other DNA sequences in this sample. CDR3 nucleotides: TGTGCCAGCAGCTCCTCGGGACTAGCGGGCCCGGTGAGGGCCAATGAGCAGTTCTTC. It translates to CASSSSGLAGPVRANEQFF. The J gene is TRBJ2-1, the V gene TRBV13, with 12 bases lining up with TRBD2. J lost 6 bases, V lost 4 bases, and 16 bases had no gene match. The CDR3 totals 19 residues. The germline gives CDR1 PRHDT, CDR2 FYEKMQ (reference sequence).

This clone was seen a handful of times. V is TRBV7-9 and J is TRBJ2-1; 11 nucleotides line up with TRBD2. The CDR3 has 18 residues. Germline trimming cut 0 bases from V and 4 bases from J; bases unmatched to any gene: 8. The germline V gene encodes CDR1 SEHNR and CDR2 FQNEAQ (reference sequence). The CDR3 region is CASSLARASGGTYNEQFF. The CDR3 DNA reads as TGTGCCAGCAGCTTAGCGCGGGCTAGCGGGGGGACTTACAATGAGCAGTTCTTC.

The chain uses TRBV6-5 and TRBJ1-4, with 7 bases that match TRBD1. This CDR3 region has 14 residues. Trimming cost V 6 bases and J 7 bases; bases outside gene matches: 8. Per the germline V gene, CDR1 is MNHEY and CDR2 is SVGAGI. CDR3 nucleotide sequence: TGTGCCAGCAGGAACACAGGGGCGGGTGAAAAACTGTTTTTT. Protein: CASRNTGAGEKLFF.

This clone showed up just a few times. The chain employs TRBV3-1 (or the pseudogene TRBV3-2) and TRBJ2-1, with D possibly being TRBD2 (7 bases). Germline CDR1 is LGHDT and CDR2 is YNNKEL (reference sequence). This CDR3 spans 17 amino acids. Trimming left V 0 bases short and J 4 bases short, with 16 bases between. DNA of the CDR3: TGTGCCAGCAGCCAAGACTTAGGGGGGGGCTATTACAATGAGCAGTTCTTC. This codes for CASSQDLGGGYYNEQFF.